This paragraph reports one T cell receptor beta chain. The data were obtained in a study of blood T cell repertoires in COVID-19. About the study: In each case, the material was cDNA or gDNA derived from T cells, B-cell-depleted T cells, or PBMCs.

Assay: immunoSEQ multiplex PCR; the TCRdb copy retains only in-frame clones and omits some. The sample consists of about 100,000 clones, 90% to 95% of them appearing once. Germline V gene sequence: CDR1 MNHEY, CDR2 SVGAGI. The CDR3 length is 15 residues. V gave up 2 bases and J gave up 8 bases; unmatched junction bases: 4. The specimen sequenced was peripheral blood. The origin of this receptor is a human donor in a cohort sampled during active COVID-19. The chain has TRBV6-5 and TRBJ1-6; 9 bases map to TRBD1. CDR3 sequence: CASSYEGQGYSPLHF. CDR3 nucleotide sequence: TGTGCCAGCAGTTACGAGGGACAGGGATATTCACCCCTCCACTTT.